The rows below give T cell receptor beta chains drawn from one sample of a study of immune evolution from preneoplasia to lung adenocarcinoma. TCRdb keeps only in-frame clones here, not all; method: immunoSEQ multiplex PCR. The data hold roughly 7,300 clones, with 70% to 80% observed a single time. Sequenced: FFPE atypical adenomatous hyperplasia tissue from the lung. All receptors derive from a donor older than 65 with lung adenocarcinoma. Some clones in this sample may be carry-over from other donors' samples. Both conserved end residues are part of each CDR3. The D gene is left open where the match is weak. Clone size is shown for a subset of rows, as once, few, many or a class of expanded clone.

CDR3: CASSFRGAPLSQYF; DNA: TGTGCCAGCTCGTTCCGGGGGGCCCCACTATCGCAGTATTTT; V: TRBV19; J: TRBJ2-3; length: 14; size: NA; D: NA
CDR3: CASSLLGYEQYF; DNA: TGTGCCAGCAGCTTATTGGGCTACGAGCAGTACTTC; V: TRBV7-9; J: TRBJ2-7; length: 12; size: NA; D: NA
CDR3: CASSFLLGTDTQYF; DNA: TGTGCCAGCAGTTTCCTACTTGGCACAGATACGCAGTATTTT; V: TRBV28; J: TRBJ2-3; length: 14; size: NA; D: NA
CDR3: CASSVFGGDTDTQYF; DNA: TGTGCCAGCAGCGTATTTGGCGGAGACACAGATACGCAGTATTTT; V: TRBV9; J: TRBJ2-3; length: 15; size: NA; D: NA
CDR3: CASSLLGGRSYNSPLHF; DNA: TGCGCCAGCAGCTTGTTGGGGGGACGCTCCTATAATTCACCCCTCCACTTT; V: TRBV5-1; J: TRBJ1-6; length: 17; size: NA; D: NA
CDR3: CASSVNSGADTQYF; DNA: TGTGCCAGCAGCGTCAATAGCGGTGCAGATACGCAGTATTTT; V: TRBV7-9; J: TRBJ2-3; length: 14; size: NA; D: NA
CDR3: CASSFGTIAGDTQYF; DNA: TGTGCCAGCAGCTTCGGGACTATCGCAGGGGATACGCAGTATTTT; V: TRBV11-2; J: TRBJ2-3; length: 15; size: few; D: TRBD2
CDR3: CASSLQAGANEQYF; DNA: TGTGCCAGCAGCTTACAAGCGGGAGCCAACGAGCAGTACTTC; V: TRBV7-2; J: TRBJ2-7; length: 14; size: NA; D: TRBD2
CDR3: CASRPSGTSSYEQYF; DNA: TGTGCCAGCAGACCTAGCGGAACCTCCTCCTACGAGCAGTACTTC; V: TRBV7-9; J: TRBJ2-7; length: 15; size: NA; D: TRBD2
CDR3: CASSPSTSGLYNEQFF; DNA: TGTGCCAGCTCACCGTCGACTAGCGGGCTCTACAATGAGCAGTTCTTC; V: TRBV18; J: TRBJ2-1; length: 16; size: once; D: TRBD2
CDR3: CASTTGGGLNEKLFF; DNA: TGCGCCAGCACCACAGGGGGCGGTCTTAATGAAAAACTGTTTTTT; V: TRBV5-1; J: TRBJ1-4; length: 15; size: NA; D: TRBD1
CDR3: CASSARGGDYGYTF; DNA: TGTGCCAGCAGTGCCCGCGGAGGCGACTATGGCTACACCTTC; V: TRBV6-4; J: TRBJ1-2; length: 14; size: NA; D: NA
CDR3: CASSSGATEAFF; DNA: TGCGCCAGCAGTTCGGGGGCCACTGAAGCTTTCTTC; V: TRBV10-2; J: TRBJ1-1; length: 12; size: NA; D: NA
CDR3: CASSPFAGTGANQPQHF; DNA: TGCGCCAGCAGCCCATTCGCCGGGACAGGGGCCAATCAGCCCCAGCATTTT; V: TRBV4-1; J: TRBJ1-5; length: 17; size: NA; D: TRBD1
CDR3: CASSIGQGSGNEQFF; DNA: TGTGCCAGCTCAATCGGACAGGGTAGCGGCAATGAGCAGTTCTTC; V: TRBV18; J: TRBJ2-1; length: 15; size: NA; D: TRBD1
CDR3: CASRQGGYEQYF; DNA: TGTGCCAGCAGACAGGGCGGGTACGAGCAGTACTTC; V: TRBV2; J: TRBJ2-7; length: 12; size: few; D: NA
CDR3: CAISPGDGGTQYF; DNA: TGTGCCATCAGTCCAGGGGACGGCGGGACCCAGTACTTC; V: TRBV10-3; J: TRBJ2-5; length: 13; size: NA; D: NA
CDR3: CAWLPLAAYNEQFF; DNA: TGTGCCTGGCTGCCACTAGCGGCCTACAATGAGCAGTTCTTC; V: TRBV30; J: TRBJ2-1; length: 14; size: NA; D: TRBD2
CDR3: CASSPSMGSEQFF; DNA: TGTGCCAGCTCACCGTCTATGGGGTCTGAGCAGTTCTTC; V: TRBV18; J: TRBJ2-1; length: 13; size: NA; D: NA
CDR3: CSVKTSGGYTGELFF; DNA: TGCAGCGTAAAAACTAGCGGGGGTTACACCGGGGAGCTGTTTTTT; V: TRBV29-1; J: TRBJ2-2; length: 15; size: NA; D: TRBD2
CDR3: CAWAANTEAFF; DNA: TGTGCCTGGGCAGCGAACACTGAAGCTTTCTTT; V: TRBV30; J: TRBJ1-1; length: 11; size: NA; D: NA
CDR3: CASSYPTATNEKLFF; DNA: TGTGCCAGCAGTTACCCAACAGCAACTAATGAAAAACTGTTTTTT; V: TRBV6-7; J: TRBJ1-4; length: 15; size: NA; D: NA
CDR3: CASSYSTPVYPSPLHF; DNA: TGTGCCAGCAGTTACTCGACCCCGGTATATCCCTCACCCCTCCACTTT; V: TRBV6-5; J: TRBJ1-6; length: 16; size: NA; D: NA
CDR3: CASSPAGTRKGEQFF; DNA: TGTGCCAGCAGTCCGGCGGGTACCCGGAAAGGGGAGCAGTTCTTC; V: TRBV5-6; J: TRBJ2-1; length: 15; size: NA; D: NA
CDR3: CASSGSNTEAFF; DNA: TGTGCCAGCAGCGGGTCAAACACTGAAGCTTTCTTT; V: TRBV9; J: TRBJ1-1; length: 12; size: NA; D: NA
CDR3: CALGGGQLLEQYF; DNA: TGTGCGCTCGGAGGGGGACAACTGTTGGAGCAGTACTTC; V: TRBV10-3; J: TRBJ2-7; length: 13; size: NA; D: NA
CDR3: CASTLEPRKGYEQYF; DNA: TGTGCCAGCACTTTAGAACCCAGGAAGGGGTACGAGCAGTACTTC; V: TRBV6-5; J: TRBJ2-7; length: 15; size: NA; D: NA
CDR3: CASSPTGQTGMRGYTF; DNA: TGCGCCAGCAGCCCAACGGGACAGACTGGAATGCGTGGCTACACCTTC; V: TRBV5-1; J: TRBJ1-2; length: 16; size: few; D: TRBD1
CDR3: CASSQGGWAGEQFF; DNA: TGTGCCAGCAGCCAAGGAGGCTGGGCGGGTGAGCAGTTCTTC; V: TRBV14; J: TRBJ2-1; length: 14; size: NA; D: NA
CDR3: CASSPVRTSGVQEQYF; DNA: TGTGCCAGCTCACCGGTCCGGACTAGCGGGGTTCAGGAGCAGTACTTC; V: TRBV18; J: TRBJ2-7; length: 16; size: NA; D: TRBD2
CDR3: CASSPPGGSTEAFF; DNA: TGTGCCAGCTCACCCCCGGGAGGGAGCACTGAAGCTTTCTTT; V: TRBV18; J: TRBJ1-1; length: 14; size: NA; D: NA
CDR3: CSVANRDNQPQHF; DNA: TGCAGCGTCGCCAACAGGGATAATCAGCCCCAGCATTTT; V: TRBV29-1; J: TRBJ1-5; length: 13; size: NA; D: NA
CDR3: CASSPFQGSYEQYF; DNA: TGTGCCAGCTCACCATTTCAGGGGAGCTACGAGCAGTACTTC; V: TRBV18; J: TRBJ2-7; length: 14; size: NA; D: NA
CDR3: CASSQEGLAYGYTF; DNA: TGCGCCAGCAGCCAAGAGGGCCTCGCCTATGGCTACACCTTC; V: TRBV4-1; J: TRBJ1-2; length: 14; size: NA; D: NA
CDR3: CASSRSMNTEAFF; DNA: TGTGCCAGCAGTCGGTCAATGAACACTGAAGCTTTCTTT; V: TRBV6-6; J: TRBJ1-1; length: 13; size: few; D: NA
CDR3: CATDRISNQPQHF; DNA: TGTGCCACCGACAGGATAAGCAATCAGCCCCAGCATTTT; V: TRBV6-6; J: TRBJ1-5; length: 13; size: large; D: NA
CDR3: CASRGDRLRGETQYF; DNA: TGTGCCAGCAGGGGTGACAGGCTCAGAGGGGAGACCCAGTACTTC; V: TRBV21-1; J: TRBJ2-5; length: 15; size: NA; D: NA
CDR3: CASSLWTGGAEAFF; DNA: TGTGCCAGCAGCTTATGGACAGGGGGCGCGGAAGCTTTCTTT; V: TRBV7-8; J: TRBJ1-1; length: 14; size: few; D: TRBD1
CDR3: CASVRTSGVLNEQFF; DNA: TGTGCTAGTGTTCGGACTAGCGGGGTTTTAAATGAGCAGTTCTTC; V: TRBV12-5; J: TRBJ2-1; length: 15; size: NA; D: TRBD2
CDR3: CASSPPGHPRQETQYF; DNA: TGTGCCAGCTCACCACCGGGGCATCCGAGACAAGAGACCCAGTACTTC; V: TRBV18; J: TRBJ2-5; length: 16; size: NA; D: NA
CDR3: CASSSRGQGDGTDTQYF; DNA: TGTGCCAGCAGTTCCCGGGGACAGGGAGACGGAACAGATACGCAGTATTTT; V: TRBV27; J: TRBJ2-3; length: 17; size: NA; D: TRBD1
CDR3: CASLETGPRIFTF; DNA: TGTGCCAGCCTCGAAACCGGGCCCCGAATTTTCACCTTC; V: TRBV18; J: TRBJ1-2; length: 13; size: NA; D: NA
CDR3: CASSLDRGDEQYF; DNA: TGTGCCAGCAGCCTCGACAGGGGAGACGAGCAGTACTTC; V: TRBV27; J: TRBJ2-7; length: 13; size: NA; D: TRBD1
CDR3: CATSRKPWERTYEQYF; DNA: TGTGCCACCAGCCGTAAACCGTGGGAGCGTACCTACGAGCAGTACTTC; V: TRBV15; J: TRBJ2-7; length: 16; size: NA; D: NA
CDR3: CSVWDPESNQPQHF; DNA: TGCAGCGTTTGGGACCCTGAGAGCAATCAGCCCCAGCATTTT; V: TRBV29-1; J: TRBJ1-5; length: 14; size: medium-sized; D: NA
CDR3: CASSSRPFKDSPLHF; DNA: TGCGCCAGCAGCTCAAGACCCTTTAAGGATTCACCCCTCCACTTT; V: TRBV5-1; J: TRBJ1-6; length: 15; size: once; D: NA
CDR3: CASKVVNGLFF; DNA: TGTGCCAGCAAGGTGGTGAATGGACTGTTTTTT; V: TRBV2; J: TRBJ1-4; length: 11; size: NA; D: NA
CDR3: CATSRDAVAGYEQYF; DNA: TGTGCCACCAGCAGAGATGCGGTGGCGGGCTACGAGCAGTACTTC; V: TRBV15; J: TRBJ2-7; length: 15; size: few; D: NA
CDR3: CASSSGPGLEAFF; DNA: TGTGCCAGCAGCTCTGGCCCAGGCCTTGAAGCTTTCTTT; V: TRBV7-6; J: TRBJ1-1; length: 13; size: NA; D: NA
CDR3: CASSVGLGLGSGELFF; DNA: TGTGCCAGCAGCGTAGGCTTGGGCCTGGGCTCCGGGGAGCTGTTTTTT; V: TRBV9; J: TRBJ2-2; length: 16; size: few; D: NA
CDR3: CASSATGSYQNTEAFF; DNA: TGCGCCAGCAGCGCTACAGGGAGCTATCAGAACACTGAAGCTTTCTTT; V: TRBV5-1; J: TRBJ1-1; length: 16; size: NA; D: NA
CDR3: CSVEITGISNYGYTF; DNA: TGCAGCGTTGAGATCACAGGGATCTCTAACTATGGCTACACCTTC; V: TRBV29-1; J: TRBJ1-2; length: 15; size: NA; D: NA
CDR3: CASSTFRDTTGNTIYF; DNA: TGTGCCAGCAGCACCTTCCGGGACACTACTGGAAACACCATATATTTT; V: TRBV5-8; J: TRBJ1-3; length: 16; size: NA; D: NA
CDR3: CASSLESMLGEQFF; DNA: TGTGCCAGCAGCTTAGAGTCGATGTTGGGGGAGCAGTTCTTC; V: TRBV7-3; J: TRBJ2-1; length: 14; size: NA; D: NA
CDR3: CASSQDRGTGNEKLFF; DNA: TGCGCCAGCAGCCAAGATCGGGGGACAGGCAATGAAAAACTGTTTTTT; V: TRBV4-1; J: TRBJ1-4; length: 16; size: NA; D: TRBD1
CDR3: CSAFGTSGRANEQFF; DNA: TGCAGCGCCTTTGGGACTAGCGGGAGGGCCAATGAGCAGTTCTTC; V: TRBV29-1; J: TRBJ2-1; length: 15; size: NA; D: TRBD2
CDR3: CASSQDMASGQYF; DNA: TGTGCCAGCAGCCAAGATATGGCCTCTGGGCAGTACTTC; V: TRBV14; J: TRBJ2-7; length: 13; size: NA; D: NA
CDR3: CASSQETGLAGTYKQYF; DNA: TGCGCCAGCAGCCAGGAGACGGGGCTAGCGGGGACCTACAAGCAGTACTTC; V: TRBV4-1; J: TRBJ2-7; length: 17; size: NA; D: TRBD2
CDR3: CAWRRGIDNTEAFF; DNA: TGTGCCTGGAGGCGAGGCATTGATAACACTGAAGCTTTCTTT; V: TRBV30; J: TRBJ1-1; length: 14; size: NA; D: NA